One sample yielded the 9 T cell receptor beta chains listed below, sequenced in a study of blood T cell repertoires in COVID-19. Clones were read by immunoSEQ multiplex PCR, and TCRdb kept only the in-frame ones, dropping some. The table has about 220,000 clones, 85% seen once; the top ten hold around 2.5%. The sequenced sample consisted of peripheral blood. These receptors were taken from a woman in her 70s with COVID-19, enrolled during active disease.

This chain links TRBV7-8 with TRBJ2-7; D remains ambiguous. CDR3 length: 16 residues. CDR1 SGHVS and CDR2 FQNEAQ come from the germline V gene. Trimming took off 5 bases at V and 7 bases at J, with 24 bases between the two ends. CDR3 bases: TGTGCCAGCAGCCAAACCCCGGCGGCACTCCCTAAGGAGCAGTACTTC. Protein: CASSQTPAALPKEQYF.

The V and J genes are TRBV30 and TRBJ1-2; D is undetermined. The CDR3 has 15 amino acids. Germline loops: CDR1 GTSNPN, CDR2 SVGIG (reference sequence). V was trimmed by 3 bases and J by 4 bases, leaving 18 bases between them. This CDR3 is CAWRAERRESYGYTF. DNA of the CDR3: TGTGCCTGGAGGGCCGAAAGGAGGGAAAGCTATGGCTACACCTTC.

The J gene is TRBJ2-7, the V gene TRBV27; perhaps TRBD1 as D (5 bases). The germline V gene encodes CDR1 MNHEY and CDR2 SMNVEV (reference sequence). Trimming cost V 2 bases and J 0 bases, with 5 bases left between them. The CDR3 loop spans 13 amino acids. In nucleotides, the CDR3 is TGTGCCAGCAGTTTAGACAGCTCCTACGAGCAGTACTTC. Amino acid sequence: CASSLDSSYEQYF.

This rearrangement joins TRBV19 to TRBJ1-3; 7 bases are shared with TRBD1. This CDR3 has 18 residues. Germline trimming cut 6 bases from V and 0 bases from J; bases unmatched to any gene: 14. Germline CDR1 is LNHDA and CDR2 is SQIVND (reference sequence). CDR3 DNA: TGTGCCAGTAGCGCACTTAAGGGGACAGATTTCTCTGGAAACACCATATATTTT. It translates to CASSALKGTDFSGNTIYF.

V gene TRBV9 combines with J gene TRBJ1-4; D remains unclear. The V gene lost 0 bases and the J gene lost 3 bases, with 9 bases spanning the gap. The CDR3 runs to 15 residues. Germline V gene data show CDR1 as SGDLS and CDR2 as YYNGEE. In DNA form, the CDR3 reads TGTGCCAGCAGCGTAGTAGCAGACCCTAATGAAAAACTGTTTTTT. This sequence encodes CASSVVADPNEKLFF.

This sequence joins TRBV5-5 and TRBJ2-5; perhaps TRBD1 as D (7 bases). The CDR3 has 14 amino acids. Germline lookup yields CDR1 SGHKS and CDR2 YYEKEE (reference sequence). With 2 bases removed from V and 4 bases from J, the gap between germline ends came to 12 bases. This chain's CDR3 is CASSFMQGGETQYF. The CDR3, as DNA: TGTGCCAGCAGCTTCATGCAGGGGGGAGAGACCCAGTACTTC. Supplemented by reference TRBV5-5 and TRBJ2-5, the full variable domain reads DAGVTQSPTHLIKTRGQQVTLRCSPISGHKSVSWYQQVLGQGPQFIFQYYEKEERGRGNFPDRFSARQFPNYSSELNVNALLLGDSALYLCASSFMQGGETQYFGPGTRLLVL.

The chain recombines TRBV3-1 (or the pseudogene TRBV3-2) with TRBJ2-7; TRBD1 matches at 7 bases. From germline, CDR1 is LGHDT and CDR2 YNNKEL (reference sequence). The CDR3 is 15 amino acids. Trimming cost V 0 bases and J 5 bases; bases outside gene matches: 7. CDR3 nucleotide sequence: TGTGCCAGCAGCCAAGATGGCAGGGGGTTCGACGAGCAGTACTTC. The encoded protein is CASSQDGRGFDEQYF.

This chain connects TRBV5-4 to TRBJ2-6; no reliable D call. The CDR3 runs 16 residues. V dropped 0 bases and J dropped 0 bases, with 7 bases sitting between them. Germline V gene sequence: CDR1 SGHNT, CDR2 YYREEE (reference sequence). In DNA form, the CDR3 reads TGTGCCAGCAGCTTGGGGGCCTTCTCTGGGGCCAACGTCCTGACTTTC. It yields the protein CASSLGAFSGANVLTF.

DNA for the CDR3: TGTGCCAGCAGCGAAAATCAGGGGGCGTCATTTGCCTACACCTTC. Protein: CASSENQGASFAYTF. The chain is built from TRBV9 and TRBJ1-2, with 8 bases aligning to TRBD1. CDR1 is SGDLS, CDR2 YYNGEE, per germline. CDR3 length: 15 residues. The J segment lost 10 bases and the V segment lost 3 bases, leaving 14 bases of the junction unmatched.